The sequence of this TCR beta chain was determined in a study of T cell repertoires in cytomegalovirus infection. About the study: An indication of both CMV infection and matching HLA type came from public TCR beta signatures.

V was trimmed by 3 bases and J by 5 bases, leaving 10 bases between them. This CDR3 spans 14 amino acids. The germline CDR1 and CDR2 sequences are SGHVS and FNYEAQ. This clonotype was counted only a few times. Its antigen is undetermined. MiXCR was run by TCRdb on the reads, yielding one entry per CDR3 protein. This sample yields 550,000 to 850,000 distinct CDR3 sequences, of which around 35% are seen a single time; 15% to 20% belongs to the top ten. The rearrangement links TRBV7-6 to TRBJ2-2, with D hard to call. This TCR came from a human donor in good health (CMV status not recorded). Some clones in this sample may be carry-over from other donors' samples. The sequences come from cultured PBMCs, collected from culture after CMV antigen stimulation. The CDR3 region is CASSLNLKTGELFF. CDR3 in DNA: TGTGCCAGCAGCTTGAACCTTAAGACCGGGGAGCTGTTTTTT.